The 8 T cell receptor beta chains below come from one sample, sequenced in a study of blood T cells in healthy people across ages. For the second PCR, which ran for about 7 to 12 cycles, a sample-barcoded 5' primer and a J-beta primer mix were used. TCRdb re-analysed the 5' RACE reads in MiXCR, keeping a single row per CDR3 protein. Of about 570,000 distinct CDR3 sequences in the sample, roughly 29% are singletons; the top ten hold approximately 17%. The source material was blood. The receptors come from a woman between 65 and 79 years old in good health.

This clonotype was detected only a few times. The chain uses TRBV12-3 or TRBV12-4 and TRBJ1-1; weak D call: TRBD1 (5 bases). This CDR3 region has 14 residues. Between the trimmed V and J ends, which lost 5 bases and 1 base, there was a span of 11 bases. The CDR3 nucleotides read TGTGCCAGCAGTCGCGATACAGGGAACACTGAAGCTTTCTTT. This codes for CASSRDTGNTEAFF.

The chain is built from TRBV11-1 and TRBJ2-1; TRBD1 might be the D (6 bases). Germline loops: CDR1 SGHAT, CDR2 FQDESV (reference sequence). This CDR3 comprises 11 residues. V gave up 4 bases and J gave up 11 bases, with 9 bases separating them. DNA of the CDR3: TGTGCCAGCAGCTCAGGGGAAAAGCAGTTCTTC. Its protein product is CASSSGEKQFF. Filled out from reference TRBV11-1 and TRBJ2-1, the complete variable domain reads EAEVAQSPRYKITEKSQAVAFWCDPISGHATLYWYRQILGQGPELLVQFQDESVVDDSQLPKDRFSAERLKGVDSTLKIQPAELGDSAMYLCASSSGEKQFFGPGTRLTVL.

This clonotype was seen a few times. The chain carries TRBV19 and TRBJ2-3; 8 bases match TRBD2. The germline gives CDR1 LNHDA, CDR2 SQIVND (reference sequence). This CDR3 is built from 14 residues. J was trimmed by 6 bases and V by 7 bases; bases with no gene match: 9. The CDR3 is CASKVAGTRDTQYF. Here the CDR3 DNA reads TGTGCCAGTAAAGTAGCGGGGACGAGGGATACGCAGTATTTT.

In its sample, this clonotype was seen a few times. The chain is built from TRBV4-3 and TRBJ1-5; 9 nucleotides agree with TRBD1. V trimming: 3 bases; J trimming: 6 bases; junction bases outside the gene matches: 3. The CDR3 runs 14 residues. Germline-derived CDR1 and CDR2 are LGHNA and YSLEER. In DNA, the CDR3 is TGCGCCAGCAGCCAGGGGACAGGGACTCAGCCCCAGCATTTT. Its translation: CASSQGTGTQPQHF.

The chain links TRBV5-1 to TRBJ2-5; the match to TRBD2 covers 13 bases. This CDR3 spans 18 amino acids. Trimming cost V 4 bases and J 5 bases; bases outside gene matches: 14. Germline V gives CDR1 SGHRS, CDR2 YFSETQ. The CDR3 here is CASSGGLAGDLFVETQYF. In DNA, the CDR3 is TGCGCCAGCAGCGGTGGACTAGCGGGAGATCTGTTTGTGGAGACCCAGTACTTC.

The rearrangement links TRBV12-3 or TRBV12-4 to TRBJ1-2; D is unclear. The V end lost 4 bases, the J end lost 4 bases, and 7 bases lay between the germline ends. This CDR3 has 12 residues. CDR3 sequence reads: CASSSQAYGYTF. The CDR3 DNA sequence: TGTGCCAGCAGTTCCCAAGCCTATGGCTACACCTTC.

This clonotype was counted between two and nine times. The genes are TRBV7-2 and TRBJ2-5; 11 bases align to TRBD1. The J call may be mistaken, given a closer DNA end match to TRBJ2-7. The germline V gene has CDR1 SGHTA and CDR2 FQGNSA. The CDR3 has 14 residues. The chain's CDR3 is CASSADRGRFEQYF. For the CDR3, the DNA is TGTGCCAGCAGCGCGGACAGGGGGCGTTTCGAGCAGTACTTC.

The sample holds one count of this clonotype. The chain uses TRBV7-6 and TRBJ2-2; the D is unclear. Between the trimmed V and J ends, which lost 3 bases and 0 bases, there was a span of 11 bases. Germline CDR1 is SGHVS and CDR2 is FNYEAQ. The CDR3 contains 16 residues. Written as DNA, the CDR3 is TGTGCCAGCAGCTTCCGGGCCAACGCGAACACCGGGGAGCTGTTTTTT. This gives the protein CASSFRANANTGELFF.